This T cell receptor (beta chain) was sequenced during a study of T-cell reconstitution after alpha-beta-depleted transplantation in children. This clonotype appeared a few times. This sample's TCRbeta library carried unique molecular identifier barcodes. TCRdb ran MiXCR on the PCR reads and lists one entry per CDR3 protein. This sample has roughly 500,000 distinct CDR3 sequences, with about 31% found just once. Sequencing used PBMCs from the stem cell graft donor, obtained from the stem cell graft. The clonotype was recovered from a human donor who donated a stem cell graft to a child with aplastic anemia.

This CDR3 is CAWSPSNTEAFF. DNA for the CDR3: TGTGCCTGGAGTCCCTCGAACACTGAAGCTTTCTTT. V gene TRBV30 combines with J gene TRBJ1-1; no firm D call. CDR1 is GTSNPN and CDR2 is SVGIG in the germline V gene (reference sequence). This CDR3 is built from 12 residues. The V gene lost 2 bases and the J gene lost 1 base, with 5 bases spanning the gap.